This T cell receptor (beta chain) was sequenced during a study of blood T cell repertoires in COVID-19. The wider study: Material from acute and convalescent COVID-19 was sourced from the United States, Italy and Spain. The cDNA or gDNA used as material had been derived from T cells, B-cell-depleted T cells, or PBMCs.

The V and J ends lost 2 bases and 11 bases respectively, with 13 bases between them. The CDR3 has 14 residues. Germline CDR1 and CDR2: MNHEY and SVGEGT. How the authors handled the data: Amplification with reference gene primers provided the estimates of nucleated cell counts. Profiling relied on immunoSEQ multiplex PCR, and the TCRdb table lists in-frame clones only, not all of them. V and J calls and clone size are given by that table; D and trimming were obtained from the DNA. The sample has approximately 70,000 clones; 70% to 75% are singletons. The sequenced sample was peripheral blood. The TCR was taken from a woman in her 70s with acute or convalescent COVID-19. The gene calls are TRBV6-2 or TRBV6-3 and TRBJ1-6, with D hard to call. CDR3 sequence reads: CASSYATPVPPLHF. DNA for the CDR3: TGTGCCAGCAGTTACGCGACACCGGTTCCACCCCTCCACTTT.